This T cell receptor beta chain appears in the sequencing data of a study of cytomegalovirus exposure and HLA in healthy donors. Study-level results: In a later analysis, several top co-occurrence clusters appeared linked to parvovirus B19, influenza, CMV and Epstein-Barr virus. Investigators reported 150 to 200 TCR beta chains as tied to cytomegalovirus. Certain sequence variants were highly shared and formed a cluster, and this cluster was likely a sequencing artifact.

To note about this clone: What it binds is unknown.

Despite likely unrecorded immune exposures, the donors were nominally healthy at the time of sampling. V was shortened by 1 base and J by 3 bases, with 15 bases between the two germline ends. The CDR3 spans 17 residues. Germline CDR1 LGHNA, CDR2 YSLEER. Vbeta (60) and Jbeta (13) primers were used in the PCR. The method was immunoSEQ multiplex PCR; TCRdb's version includes in-frame clones alone and lacks a portion of them. The profile shows around 98,000 clones, roughly 81% of them singletons. This sequence originates from a man in his forties in good health and CMV-seronegative. The material sequenced was PBMCs. The chain joins TRBV4-3 to TRBJ1-4; maybe TRBD1 (6 bases). CDR3 region: CASSQVTRGSANEKLFF. DNA of the CDR3: TGCGCCAGCAGCCAAGTTACCAGGGGTTCGGCTAATGAAAAACTGTTTTTT.